Following are 14 T cell receptor beta chains from one sample sequenced in a study of blood T cell repertoires in COVID-19. Profiling relied on immunoSEQ multiplex PCR, and the TCRdb table lists in-frame clones only, not all of them. The data contain around 78,000 clones, less than 95% of them singletons. Sequencing was performed on peripheral blood. The origin of the receptors is a woman aged 45 to 65 in a cohort sampled during active COVID-19.

This rearrangement joins TRBV7-3 to TRBJ2-1; possible D gene TRBD2, 5 bases. The germline CDR1 and CDR2 sequences are SGHTA and FQGTGA. There are 16 residues in the CDR3. V shed 5 bases and J shed 7 bases, with 21 bases lying between them. Here the CDR3 reads CASSPLVPGGGNEQFF. The CDR3 bases are TGTGCCAGCAGCCCACTAGTACCCGGAGGTGGGAATGAGCAGTTCTTC.

The chain couples TRBV24-1 to TRBJ1-5, with D maybe TRBD1 (6 bases). CDR3 size: 16 residues. V lost 4 bases to trimming and J lost 3 bases, with 15 bases between them. The germline CDR1 and CDR2 sequences are KGHDR and SFDVKD. This chain's CDR3 is CATSDLYTGNNQPQHF. CDR3 DNA sequence: TGTGCCACCAGTGACCTTTATACAGGGAACAATCAGCCCCAGCATTTT.

The CDR3 sequence is CASRITSTGFGELFF. The CDR3 region has the DNA TGTGCCAGCAGGATAACTTCAACAGGGTTCGGGGAGCTGTTTTTT. This chain links TRBV6-5 with TRBJ2-2, with D possibly being TRBD1 (6 bases). V shed 6 bases and J shed 7 bases, with 18 bases lying between them. Germline assignment: CDR1 MNHEY and CDR2 SVGAGI. CDR3 length: 15 residues.

V is TRBV2 and J is TRBJ2-7, with TRBD2 matching over 10 bases. Germline V gene data show CDR1 as SNHLY and CDR2 as FYNNEI. The CDR3 length is 15 residues. Trimming removed 2 bases from V and 6 bases from J; junction bases left unmatched: 7. CDR3 loop: CASSEWLAGAGEQYF. CDR3 bases: TGTGCCAGCAGTGAATGGCTAGCGGGAGCGGGCGAGCAGTACTTC.

The V and J genes are TRBV6-5 and TRBJ1-3, with TRBD1 identical over 9 bases. CDR1 MNHEY and CDR2 SVGAGI come from the germline V gene. V trimming: 0 bases; J trimming: 5 bases; junction bases outside the gene matches: 5. The CDR3 runs to 16 residues. The CDR3 sequence is CASSYSGQGTRNTIYF. In nucleotides, the CDR3 is TGTGCCAGCAGTTACTCGGGACAGGGTACAAGAAACACCATATATTTT.

The V gene is TRBV18, the J gene TRBJ1-2; TRBD1 agrees at 7 bases. The germline V gene encodes CDR1 KGHSH and CDR2 LQKENI. The CDR3 extends over 14 amino acids. The ends lost 4 bases at V and 6 bases at J; junction bases unmatched: 8. CDR3 sequence: CASSRDRASNGYTF. The CDR3, as DNA: TGTGCCAGCTCACGCGACAGGGCGTCGAATGGCTACACCTTC.

The chain is built from TRBV7-9 and TRBJ2-5, with 14 nucleotides matching TRBD2. CDR3 size: 15 residues. The germline gives CDR1 SEHNR, CDR2 FQNEAQ (reference sequence). J gave up 7 bases and V 5 bases, and 6 bases lay outside the gene matches. The CDR3 nucleotides read TGTGCCAGCAGCCTTGGGACTAGCGGGAGTCGGACCCAGTACTTC. Its translation is CASSLGTSGSRTQYF.

The V and J genes are TRBV20-1 and TRBJ2-7, with a possible D match to TRBD1 (5 bases). The CDR3 is 11 amino acids. Germline CDR1 and CDR2: DFQATT and SNEGSKA (reference sequence). Trimming cost V 5 bases and J 2 bases, with 7 bases left between them. The CDR3 reads CSALQAYEQYF. Here the CDR3 DNA reads TGCAGTGCTCTACAGGCCTACGAGCAGTACTTC.

The genes are TRBV27 and TRBJ1-2; TRBD1 aligns across 9 bases. Germline-derived CDR1 and CDR2 are MNHEY and SMNVEV (reference sequence). The CDR3 runs 14 residues. With V trimmed by 3 bases and J by 2 bases, 1 base remained unmatched. In nucleotides, the CDR3 is TGTGCCAGCAGTTTGGGGACAGGGAACTATGGCTACACCTTC. Translated, it gives CASSLGTGNYGYTF.

In this sample, this clone turned up once. This chain uses TRBV27 with TRBJ2-7; D is perhaps TRBD1 (5 bases). Germline CDR1 is MNHEY and CDR2 is SMNVEV (reference sequence). V was trimmed by 6 bases and J by 5 bases, leaving 14 bases between them. The length of the CDR3 is 13 residues. CDR3 loop: CASRWGPWDEQYF. The CDR3 region has the DNA TGTGCCAGCAGATGGGGCCCGTGGGACGAGCAGTACTTC.

V is TRBV27 and J is TRBJ2-7; 8 bases align to TRBD2. The length of the CDR3 is 15 residues. Germline CDR1 reads MNHEY; CDR2 reads SMNVEV (reference sequence). V lost 6 bases and J lost 5; bases outside the gene matches: 12. The CDR3 loop is CASSSVHSGRDEQYF. As DNA, the CDR3 is TGTGCCAGCAGCTCCGTCCACAGCGGGAGAGACGAGCAGTACTTC.

V usage is TRBV3-1 (or the pseudogene TRBV3-2) and J usage is TRBJ1-6, with D possibly TRBD1 on 6 matching bases. CDR3 length: 14 residues. Germline CDR1 is LGHDT and CDR2 is YNNKEL (reference sequence). V lost 4 bases, J lost 5 bases, and 9 bases lay in between. Written as DNA, the CDR3 is TGTGCCAGCAGCCTGGGGGCTGATAATTCACCCCTCCACTTT. Its translation: CASSLGADNSPLHF.

DNA of the CDR3: TGTGCCAGCAGCCCTCGGGCCTATGGGGGCCACGAGCAGTACTTC. Translating it yields CASSPRAYGGHEQYF. This sequence joins TRBV7-9 and TRBJ2-7; possible D gene TRBD1, 6 bases. CDR1 and CDR2 (germline): SEHNR, FQNEAQ (reference sequence). V lost 5 bases, J lost 5 bases, and 19 bases lay in between. The CDR3 covers 15 residues.

As for this clone: The sample holds other DNA sequences that translate to the same CDR3. The V call is TRBV12-3 or TRBV12-4, the J call TRBJ2-3; D is ambiguous. The CDR3 totals 12 residues. V shed 6 bases and J shed 0 bases, with 4 bases lying between them. Here the CDR3 reads CASSLSTDTQYF. In DNA form, the CDR3 reads TGTGCCAGCAGCCTTAGCACAGATACGCAGTATTTT.